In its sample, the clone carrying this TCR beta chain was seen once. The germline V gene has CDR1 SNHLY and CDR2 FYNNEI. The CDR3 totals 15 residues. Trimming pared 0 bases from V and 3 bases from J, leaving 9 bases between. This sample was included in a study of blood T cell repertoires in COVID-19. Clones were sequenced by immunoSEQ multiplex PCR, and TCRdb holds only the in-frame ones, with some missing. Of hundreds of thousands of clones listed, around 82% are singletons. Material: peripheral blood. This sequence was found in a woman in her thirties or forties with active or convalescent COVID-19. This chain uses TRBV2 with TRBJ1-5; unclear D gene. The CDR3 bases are TGTGCCAGCAGTGAAGCGGAGGGAAACAATCAGCCCCAGCATTTT. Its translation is CASSEAEGNNQPQHF. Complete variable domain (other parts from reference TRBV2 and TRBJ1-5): EPEVTQTPSHQVTQMGQEVILRCVPISNHLYFYWYRQILGQKVEFLVSFYNNEISEKSEIFDDQFSVERPDGSNFTLKIRSTKLEDSAMYFCASSEAEGNNQPQHFGDGTRLSIL.